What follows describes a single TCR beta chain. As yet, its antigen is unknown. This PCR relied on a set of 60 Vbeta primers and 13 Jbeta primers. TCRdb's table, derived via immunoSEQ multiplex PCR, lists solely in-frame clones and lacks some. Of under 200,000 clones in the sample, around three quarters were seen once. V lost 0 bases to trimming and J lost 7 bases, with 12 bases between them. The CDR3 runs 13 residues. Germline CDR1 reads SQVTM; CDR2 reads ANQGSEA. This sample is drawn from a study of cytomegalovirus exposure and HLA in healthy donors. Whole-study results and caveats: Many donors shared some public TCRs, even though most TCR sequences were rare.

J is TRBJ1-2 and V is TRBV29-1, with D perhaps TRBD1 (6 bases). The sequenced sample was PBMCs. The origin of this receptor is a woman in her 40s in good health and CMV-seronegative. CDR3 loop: CSVEEVRGCGYTF. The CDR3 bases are TGCAGCGTTGAAGAGGTCAGGGGATGTGGCTACACCTTC.